A single TCR beta chain is shown here with its context. It has no known antigen specificity. No base quality information exists; no much larger clone differs at one position. Counted from cysteine to phenylalanine, this CDR3 has 14 amino acids. The entry retains the CDR3 DNA only, 42 bases that are in frame from base 1. Trimming accounts for 5 bases at V and 7 bases at J, while the number of junction bases matched to no gene is 6. From the germline V gene, CDR1 is SGDLS and CDR2 is YYNGEE. In Seattle, one collaborating source enrolled patients while the infection was active and tracked those patients longitudinally over the course of disease. Each collaborating institution followed its own protocols to collect whole blood in K2EDTA tubes. Collaborator samples were shipped for TCRbeta analysis as frozen whole blood, isolated PBMCs, or DNA extracted from either sample type. This sample was included in a study of blood T cell repertoires in COVID-19 (dated by TCRdb to between 2020 and 2021). Regarding the research as a whole: Samples covering the acute and convalescent phases of COVID-19 were provided by collaborators in the United States, Italy and Spain. The prospective study material was composed of cDNA or gDNA derived from T cells, B-cell-depleted T cells, or PBMCs. The dataset comprised deeply sampled blood TCRbeta repertoires from subjects exposed to, actively infected with, or recovered from COVID-19. The repertoires were released in a freely available public database intended as a resource for research on the immune response to SARS-CoV-2. Samples came from the ongoing ImmuneRACE study (first 160 participants) plus 1,254 subjects from 6 global collaborators. Nearly every sample came with metadata listing a de-identified subject ID, COVID-19 status, age in years and sex. Where available, HLA class I and class II types were obtained from metadata supplied by the sample provider rather than from assay-based typing.

The paper as a whole reports these results and caveats: The amount of clinical and demographic metadata varied by source and participant and was provided uncurated.

TCRbeta CDR3 regions were amplified from genomic DNA by means of the immunoSEQ Assay, a bias-controlled multiplex PCR. From the authors' description of their analysis: Nucleated cell counts per sample were estimated from amplification of reference gene primers within the assay. To quantify the absolute abundance of each unique TCRbeta CDR3 rearrangement, sequence reads were collapsed and filtered. For each sample, productive Simpson clonality was calculated as the square root of Simpson's diversity index across productive rearrangements. The source is immuneACCESS, and TCRdb retained only in-frame sequences with V and J called. Part of the clones is not carried over; for the studies checked, unresolved V genes explain less than half of this, and the remainder is unexplained. Clonal size and the V and J genes are those of that table, whereas D and trimming came from the DNA. Counted in this sample were 150,000 to 200,000 clones; 82% of them appeared once. The top ten constitute 6.5% to 8.5% of the sample.

This TCR was recovered from a woman aged 40 to 55 with COVID-19, enrolled during active disease. This receptor chain uses TRBV9 and TRBJ2-2, and TRBD1 aligns with 9 junction nucleotides. Sequences were obtained from peripheral blood. The sequenced DNA: TGTGCCAGCAGTCCAACAGGGGGCATCGGGGAGCTGTTTTTT. Its protein reads: CASSPTGGIGELFF. The full variable domain, completed from the reference TRBV9 and TRBJ2-2 proteins outside the CDR3, reads DSGVTQTPKHLITATGQRVTLRCSPRSGDLSVYWYQQSLDQGLQFLIQYYNGEERAKGNILERFSAQQFPDLHSELNLSSLELGDSALYFCASSPTGGIGELFFGEGSRLTVL.